The rows below give T cell receptor beta chains drawn from one sample of a study of T-cell memory formation after mild COVID-19. TCRdb called the 5' RACE reads again in MiXCR, with one record for every CDR3 protein. The sample yields 150,000 to 200,000 distinct CDR3 sequences, approximately 10% seen once. Material for sequencing was PBMCs or a T cell subset sorted from them (not recorded which). The receptor source for this set is a man aged 18 to 35 who had mild COVID-19 (a few samples of this study predate the infection). Cell type and time point are not known. CDR3s include the opening cysteine and the closing phenylalanine or tryptophan. A D gene is named only where the DNA matches it firmly. Only some rows state a clone size, as once, few, many or a class for expanded clones.

DNA: TGTGCCAGCTCACCACAGGACAGGGGTCCCGAGCAGTACTTC
CDR3: CASSPQDRGPEQYF
V: TRBV18
size: few
D: TRBD1
J: TRBJ2-7

DNA: TGTGCCAGCAGCCCATTCGAGGGGAGCTCTGGAAACACCATATATTTT
CDR3: CASSPFEGSSGNTIYF
V: TRBV9
size: many
D: NA
J: TRBJ1-3

DNA: TGCGCCAGCAGCTTGGGGGGTTTCTCCTACAATGAGCAGTTCTTC
CDR3: CASSLGGFSYNEQFF
V: TRBV5-1
size: few
D: NA
J: TRBJ2-1

DNA: TGTGCCAGCAGCTACGCGGGCGCGAACACTGAAGCTTTCTTT
CDR3: CASSYAGANTEAFF
V: TRBV7-2
size: NA
D: NA
J: TRBJ1-1

DNA: TGTGCCAGCAGCCTAAACCAGGGGAACACCGGGGAGCTGTTTTTT
CDR3: CASSLNQGNTGELFF
V: TRBV7-2
size: NA
D: NA
J: TRBJ2-2

DNA: TGTGCCAGCAGTCCCGGGTCGCGGTCCACTGAAGCTTTCTTT
CDR3: CASSPGSRSTEAFF
V: TRBV12-3/TRBV12-4
size: NA
D: NA
J: TRBJ1-1

DNA: TGTGCCAGCAGCCAGATAATGGGACAGGCCACCGGGGAGCTGTTTTTT
CDR3: CASSQIMGQATGELFF
V: TRBV4-2
size: few
D: TRBD1
J: TRBJ2-2

DNA: TGTGCCAGCTCACCACCGGGATATCGAGAAAAACTGTTTTTT
CDR3: CASSPPGYREKLFF
V: TRBV18
size: NA
D: NA
J: TRBJ1-4

DNA: TGTGCCAGCAGCTTAGACAGGTACCAAGAGACCCAGTACTTC
CDR3: CASSLDRYQETQYF
V: TRBV7-2
size: NA
D: NA
J: TRBJ2-5

DNA: TGTGCCAGCAGCGTAGAGGGGACAGGGTACAACGAGCAGTACTTC
CDR3: CASSVEGTGYNEQYF
V: TRBV9
size: NA
D: TRBD1
J: TRBJ2-7

DNA: TGTGCCAGCAGGGGGGACAGGGAGTCCTATAATTCACCCCTCCACTTT
CDR3: CASRGDRESYNSPLHF
V: TRBV7-8
size: few
D: TRBD1
J: TRBJ1-6

DNA: TGTGCCAGCAGTTACCCCGTGACAGGGGGCTCCGGGGAGCTGTTTTTT
CDR3: CASSYPVTGGSGELFF
V: TRBV6-6
size: few
D: TRBD1
J: TRBJ2-2

DNA: TGTGCCACCAGCACAGGACAGGGCTATGAGCAGTACTTC
CDR3: CATSTGQGYEQYF
V: TRBV15
size: few
D: TRBD1
J: TRBJ2-7

DNA: TGCGCCAGCAGCTTCCCCCTTGCGGGGGGGCTGGGATACGAGCAGTACTTC
CDR3: CASSFPLAGGLGYEQYF
V: TRBV5-1
size: NA
D: TRBD2
J: TRBJ2-7

DNA: TGTGCCAGCAGCCAAGATCGTCCAGGCCCCTACGAGCAGTACTTC
CDR3: CASSQDRPGPYEQYF
V: TRBV4-2
size: few
D: NA
J: TRBJ2-7

DNA: TGCAGTGCTAGAGCGGTTGGGACAGGTGCCTCGAGCTCCTATAATTCACCCCTCCACTTT
CDR3: CSARAVGTGASSSYNSPLHF
V: TRBV20-1
size: NA
D: TRBD1
J: TRBJ1-6

DNA: TGCGCCAGCAGCTTGGACAGCGGCTCCTACAATGAGCAGTTCTTC
CDR3: CASSLDSGSYNEQFF
V: TRBV5-1
size: few
D: NA
J: TRBJ2-1

DNA: TGCGCCAGCAGCGCGACTAGCGGGGATGATACGCAGTATTTT
CDR3: CASSATSGDDTQYF
V: TRBV4-3
size: few
D: TRBD2
J: TRBJ2-3

DNA: TGTGCCAGCAGCGTCCTGTTCAGCTACGAGCAGTACTTC
CDR3: CASSVLFSYEQYF
V: TRBV11-2
size: many
D: NA
J: TRBJ2-7

DNA: TGTGCCAGCAGTTCAAGGACAGGGACGAGCAATCAGCCCCAGCATTTT
CDR3: CASSSRTGTSNQPQHF
V: TRBV6-2/TRBV6-3
size: NA
D: TRBD1
J: TRBJ1-5

DNA: TGCGCCAGCAGCCAAGATGGGCAGGGCGCCATTCAGTACTTC
CDR3: CASSQDGQGAIQYF
V: TRBV4-1
size: many
D: NA
J: TRBJ2-4

DNA: TGCAGTGCTAGAGCCCCGCGCTATGGGACCCAGTACTTC
CDR3: CSARAPRYGTQYF
V: TRBV20-1
size: few
D: NA
J: TRBJ2-5

DNA: TGTGCCATCAGTGAACAGGCCGCTAATTCACCCCTCCACTTT
CDR3: CAISEQAANSPLHF
V: TRBV10-3
size: few
D: NA
J: TRBJ1-6

DNA: TGCGCCAGCAGCTCCTCTAGCGGGGGATACGAGCAGTACTTC
CDR3: CASSSSSGGYEQYF
V: TRBV5-1
size: NA
D: TRBD2
J: TRBJ2-7

DNA: TGTGCCATCAGTGAGCTTCCAAACGGGCCGACCCAGTACTTC
CDR3: CAISELPNGPTQYF
V: TRBV10-3
size: NA
D: NA
J: TRBJ2-5